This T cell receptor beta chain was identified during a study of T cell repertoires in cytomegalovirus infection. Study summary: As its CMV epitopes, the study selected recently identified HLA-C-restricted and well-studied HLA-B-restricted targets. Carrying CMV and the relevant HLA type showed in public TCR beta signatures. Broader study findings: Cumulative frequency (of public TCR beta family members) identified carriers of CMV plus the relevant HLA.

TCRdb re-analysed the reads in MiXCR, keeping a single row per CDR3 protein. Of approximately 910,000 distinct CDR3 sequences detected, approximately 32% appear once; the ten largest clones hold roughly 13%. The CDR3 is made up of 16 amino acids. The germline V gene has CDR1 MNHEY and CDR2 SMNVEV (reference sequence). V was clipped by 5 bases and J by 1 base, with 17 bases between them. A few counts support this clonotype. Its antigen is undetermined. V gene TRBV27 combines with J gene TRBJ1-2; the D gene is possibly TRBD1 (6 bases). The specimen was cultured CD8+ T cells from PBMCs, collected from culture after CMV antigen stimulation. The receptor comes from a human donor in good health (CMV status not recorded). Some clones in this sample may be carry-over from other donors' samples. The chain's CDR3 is CASSAARDTLNYGYTF. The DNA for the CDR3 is TGTGCCAGCAGTGCCGCCCGGGACACCCTTAACTATGGCTACACCTTC.